This entry concerns a single T cell receptor beta chain. What antigen it recognizes has not been identified. Base qualities are not at hand, and no much larger clone is one base apart. The data derive from a study of blood T cell repertoires in COVID-19 (dated by TCRdb to the early 2020s). As for the study more broadly: Collaborator samples came from the United States, Italy and Spain and covered acute and convalescent phases of COVID-19. The prospective study material was composed of cDNA or gDNA derived from T cells, B-cell-depleted T cells, or PBMCs. Subjects who had been exposed to COVID-19, were actively infected with it, or had recovered from it provided the deeply sampled blood TCRbeta repertoires that made up the dataset. The repertoires were made available in a free public database intended to serve as a resource for research on the immune response to SARS-CoV-2. The samples were drawn from the first 160 participants of the ongoing ImmuneRACE study and from over a thousand subjects provided by 6 global collaborators. The sample metadata nearly always contained a de-identified subject ID, COVID-19 status, age in years and sex. Where available, HLA class I and class II types were taken from metadata supplied by the sample provider and were not determined by assay-based typing. Overall results and qualifications from the work: The quantity of clinical and demographic metadata differed by source and by participant and was supplied without curation.

The CDR3 numbers 15 residues from cysteine through phenylalanine. The CDR3 DNA has 45 bases and is translated from base 1. V is cut by 0 bases and J by 4 bases, and the space between the germline ends is 12 bases. CDR1 ENHRY and CDR2 SYGVKD are derived from the germline V gene. The immunoSEQ Assay, a bias-controlled multiplex PCR, was used to amplify TCRbeta CDR3 regions from genomic DNA. As for the authors' bioinformatics: Within the assay, amplification of reference gene primers was used to estimate how many nucleated cells each sample contained. To quantify the absolute abundance of each unique TCRbeta CDR3 rearrangement, sequence reads were collapsed and filtered. For each sample, productive Simpson clonality was calculated as the square root of Simpson's diversity index across productive rearrangements. In its TCRdb copy, this immuneACCESS table keeps in-frame sequences only and misses some clones. Where compared with another copy, unresolved V genes explain less than half of these, and the others have no known cause. V and J calls and clone size are given by that table; D and trimming were obtained from the DNA. This sample comprises some 120,000 clones, around four fifths of them detected only once. In total, the top ten clones hold over 15% of the sample.

Collaborating institutions collected whole blood in K2EDTA tubes following their own protocols. Collaborator samples were shipped for TCRbeta analysis as frozen whole blood, isolated PBMCs, or DNA extracted from either sample type. Sequenced sample: peripheral blood. Recombination connected TRBV10-3 to TRBJ2-5; matching of 6 bases hints at TRBD1 as the D gene. The sequence derives from an elderly man with acute or convalescent COVID-19. CDR3 region: CAISESQGTGETQYF. The nucleotides read TGTGCCATCAGTGAGTCTCAGGGGACGGGAGAGACCCAGTACTTC.